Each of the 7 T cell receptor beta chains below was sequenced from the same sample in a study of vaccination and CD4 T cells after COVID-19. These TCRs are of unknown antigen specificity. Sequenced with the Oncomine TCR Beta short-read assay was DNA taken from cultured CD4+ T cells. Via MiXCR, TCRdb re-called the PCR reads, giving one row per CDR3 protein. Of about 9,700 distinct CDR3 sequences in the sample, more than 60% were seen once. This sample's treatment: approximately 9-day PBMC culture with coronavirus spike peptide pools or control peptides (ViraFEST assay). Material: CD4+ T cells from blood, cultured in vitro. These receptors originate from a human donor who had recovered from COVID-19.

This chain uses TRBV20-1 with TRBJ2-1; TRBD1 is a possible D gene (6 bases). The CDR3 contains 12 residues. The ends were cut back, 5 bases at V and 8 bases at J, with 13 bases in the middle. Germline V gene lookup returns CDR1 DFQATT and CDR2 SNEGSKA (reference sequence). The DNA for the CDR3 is TGCAGTGCTCCAGACAGGTCCGATGAGCAGTTCTTC. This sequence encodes CSAPDRSDEQFF.

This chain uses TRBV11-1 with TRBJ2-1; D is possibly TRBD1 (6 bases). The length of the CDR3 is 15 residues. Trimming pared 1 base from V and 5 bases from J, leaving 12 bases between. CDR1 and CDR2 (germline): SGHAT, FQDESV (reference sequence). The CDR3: CASSLGGLLNNEQFF. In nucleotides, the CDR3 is TGTGCCAGCAGCTTAGGGGGGCTACTGAACAATGAGCAGTTCTTC.

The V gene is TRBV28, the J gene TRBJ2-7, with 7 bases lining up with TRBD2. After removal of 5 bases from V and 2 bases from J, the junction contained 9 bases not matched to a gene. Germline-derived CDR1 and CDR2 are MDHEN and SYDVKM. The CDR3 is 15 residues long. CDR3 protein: CASSPGGIDTYEQYF. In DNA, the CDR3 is TGTGCCAGCAGTCCCGGGGGGATAGATACCTACGAGCAGTACTTC.

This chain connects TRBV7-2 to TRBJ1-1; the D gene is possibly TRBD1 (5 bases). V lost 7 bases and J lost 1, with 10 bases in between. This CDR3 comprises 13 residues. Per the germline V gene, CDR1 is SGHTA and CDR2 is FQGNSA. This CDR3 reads CASNPGGNTEAFF. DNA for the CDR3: TGTGCCAGCAATCCTGGGGGGAACACTGAAGCTTTCTTT.

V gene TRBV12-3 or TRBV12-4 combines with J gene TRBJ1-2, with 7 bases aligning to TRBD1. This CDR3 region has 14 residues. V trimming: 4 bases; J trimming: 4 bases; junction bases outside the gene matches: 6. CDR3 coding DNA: TGTGCCAGCAGTTCCCACAGGGGATTCTATGGCTACACCTTC. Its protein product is CASSSHRGFYGYTF.

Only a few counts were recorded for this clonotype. The CDR3 nucleotides read TGTGCCAGCAACCAGGGCTTCGAGCAGTACTTC. Amino acids: CASNQGFEQYF. V and J are TRBV6-2 or TRBV6-3 and TRBJ2-7; maybe TRBD1 (5 bases). The germline V gene encodes CDR1 MNHEY and CDR2 SVGEGT. Trimming cost V 7 bases and J 6 bases, with 10 bases left between them. This CDR3 is built from 11 residues.

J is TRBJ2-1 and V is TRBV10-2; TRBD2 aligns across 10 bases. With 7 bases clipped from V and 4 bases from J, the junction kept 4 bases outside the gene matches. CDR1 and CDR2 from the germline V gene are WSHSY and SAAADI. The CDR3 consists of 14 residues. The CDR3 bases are TGCGCCAGCAATCCGGGACTAGCGTACAATGAGCAGTTCTTC. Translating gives CASNPGLAYNEQFF.